One and the same sample provided the 2 T cell receptor beta chains below, sequenced in a study of T-cell reconstitution after alpha-beta-depleted transplantation in children. Preparation of the TCRbeta library involved a method that used unique molecular identifiers. TCRdb reanalysed the PCR reads using MiXCR and keeps one entry per CDR3 protein. The table includes around 450,000 distinct CDR3 sequences, under 20% detected once. This sample comprised PBMCs, mostly from graft donor cells, obtained 360 days after TCRalphabeta/CD19-depleted stem cell transplant. The receptor set was obtained from a boy in the first two years of life who had a stem cell transplant for Wiskott-Aldrich syndrome, so the T cells may come from the graft donor.

A few counts support this clonotype. V gene TRBV28 combines with J gene TRBJ2-4; the D gene is possibly TRBD1 (5 bases). The germline CDR1 and CDR2 sequences are MDHEN and SYDVKM. The ends were cut back, 8 bases at V and 1 base at J, with 9 bases in the middle. The CDR3 covers 13 residues. The CDR3, as DNA: TGTGCCAGCCAAGGGGCCGCCAAAAACATTCAGTACTTC. Its protein is CASQGAAKNIQYF.

The rearrangement links TRBV5-5 to TRBJ2-1, with D possibly TRBD2 on 6 matching bases. Deletions cut 0 bases from V and 1 base from J, with 17 bases between. In germline, CDR1 is SGHKS, CDR2 YYEKEE (reference sequence). This CDR3 region has 18 residues. In DNA form, the CDR3 reads TGTGCCAGCAGCTTGGCCCTTCCGGGACTCGGATCCTACAATGAGCAGTTCTTC. Translation: CASSLALPGLGSYNEQFF. The entire variable domain, with the rest obtained from reference TRBV5-5 and TRBJ2-1, is as follows: DAGVTQSPTHLIKTRGQQVTLRCSPISGHKSVSWYQQVLGQGPQFIFQYYEKEERGRGNFPDRFSARQFPNYSSELNVNALLLGDSALYLCASSLALPGLGSYNEQFFGPGTRLTVL.